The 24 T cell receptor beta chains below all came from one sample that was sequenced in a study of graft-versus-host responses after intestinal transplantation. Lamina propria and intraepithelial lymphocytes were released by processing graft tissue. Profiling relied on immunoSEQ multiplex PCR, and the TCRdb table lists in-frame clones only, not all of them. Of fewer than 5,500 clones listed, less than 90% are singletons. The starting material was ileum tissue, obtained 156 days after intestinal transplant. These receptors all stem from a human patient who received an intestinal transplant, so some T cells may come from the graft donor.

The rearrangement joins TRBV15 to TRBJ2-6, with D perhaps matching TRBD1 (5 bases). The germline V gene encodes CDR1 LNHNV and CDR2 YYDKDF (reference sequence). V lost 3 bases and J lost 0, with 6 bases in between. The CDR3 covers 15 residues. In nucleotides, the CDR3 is TGTGCCACCAGCAGGGACAACTCTGGGGCCAACGTCCTGACTTTC. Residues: CATSRDNSGANVLTF.

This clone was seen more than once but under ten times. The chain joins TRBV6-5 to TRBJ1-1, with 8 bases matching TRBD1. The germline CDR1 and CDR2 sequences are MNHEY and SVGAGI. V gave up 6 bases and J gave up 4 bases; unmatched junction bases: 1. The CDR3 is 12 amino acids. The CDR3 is CASSTGGTEAFF. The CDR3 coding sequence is TGTGCCAGCAGCACAGGGGGCACTGAAGCTTTCTTT.

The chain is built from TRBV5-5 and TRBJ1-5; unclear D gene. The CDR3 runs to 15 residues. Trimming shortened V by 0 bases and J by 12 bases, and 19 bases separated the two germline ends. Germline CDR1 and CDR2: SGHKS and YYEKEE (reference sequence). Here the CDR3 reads CASSLGPAGSANQHF. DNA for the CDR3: TGTGCCAGCAGCTTGGGGCCGGCAGGATCGGCTAACCAGCATTTT.

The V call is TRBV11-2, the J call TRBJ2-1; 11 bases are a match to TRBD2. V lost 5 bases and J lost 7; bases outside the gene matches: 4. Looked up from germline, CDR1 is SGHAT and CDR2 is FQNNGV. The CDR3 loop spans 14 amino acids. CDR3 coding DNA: TGTGCCAGCAGCCTTAGCGGGGGGGCGAATGAGCAGTTCTTC. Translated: CASSLSGGANEQFF.

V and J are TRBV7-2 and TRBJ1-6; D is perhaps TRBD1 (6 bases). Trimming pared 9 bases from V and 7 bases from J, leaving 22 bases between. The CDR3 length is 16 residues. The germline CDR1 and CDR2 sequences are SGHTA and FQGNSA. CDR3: CASLAVGGAGNSPLHF. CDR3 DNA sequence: TGTGCCAGTCTGGCCGTGGGGGGCGCGGGAAATTCACCCCTCCACTTT. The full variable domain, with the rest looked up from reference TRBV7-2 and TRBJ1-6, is GAGVSQSPSNKVTEKGKDVELRCDPISGHTALYWYRQSLGQGLEFLIYFQGNSAPDKSGLPSDRFSAERTGGSVSTLTIQRTQQEDSAVYLCASLAVGGAGNSPLHFGNGTRLTVT.

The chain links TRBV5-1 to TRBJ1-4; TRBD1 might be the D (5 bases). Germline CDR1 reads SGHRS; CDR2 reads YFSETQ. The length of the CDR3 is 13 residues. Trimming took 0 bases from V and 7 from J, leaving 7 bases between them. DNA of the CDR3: TGCGCCAGCAGCTTGGAAGGGGCTGAAAAACTGTTTTTT. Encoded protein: CASSLEGAEKLFF.

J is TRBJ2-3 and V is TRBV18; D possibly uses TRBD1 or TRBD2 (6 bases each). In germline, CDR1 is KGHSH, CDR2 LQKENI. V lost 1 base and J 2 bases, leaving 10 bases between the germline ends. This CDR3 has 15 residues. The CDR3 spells CASSPLGGTTDTQYF. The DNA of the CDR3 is TGTGCCAGCTCACCACTCGGGGGCACCACAGATACGCAGTATTTT.

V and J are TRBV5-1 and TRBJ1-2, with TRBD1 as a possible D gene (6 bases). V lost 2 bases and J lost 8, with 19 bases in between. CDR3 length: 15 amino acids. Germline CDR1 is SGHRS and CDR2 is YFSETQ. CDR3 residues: CASSFWGASRWGYTF. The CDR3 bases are TGCGCCAGCAGCTTCTGGGGGGCTTCCCGGTGGGGCTACACCTTC.

This CDR3 is CASRTVQGTGYGYTF. CDR3 DNA sequence: TGTGCCAGCAGGACAGTACAGGGTACTGGGTATGGCTACACCTTC. The chain joins TRBV2 to TRBJ1-2, with TRBD1 as a possible D gene (6 bases). This CDR3 comprises 15 residues. V shed 6 bases and J shed 5 bases, with 19 bases lying between them. The germline V gene has CDR1 SNHLY and CDR2 FYNNEI.

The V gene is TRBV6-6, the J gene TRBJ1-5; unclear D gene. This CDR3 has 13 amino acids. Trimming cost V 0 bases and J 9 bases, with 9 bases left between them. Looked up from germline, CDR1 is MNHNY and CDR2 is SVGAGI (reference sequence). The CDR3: CASSYSGFRPQHF. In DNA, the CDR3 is TGTGCCAGCAGTTACTCCGGTTTTAGGCCCCAGCATTTT.

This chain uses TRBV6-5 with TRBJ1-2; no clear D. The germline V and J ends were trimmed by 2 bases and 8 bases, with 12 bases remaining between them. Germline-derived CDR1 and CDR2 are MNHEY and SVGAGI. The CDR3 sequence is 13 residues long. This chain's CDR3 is CASSYGQAVGYTF. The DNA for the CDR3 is TGTGCCAGCAGTTACGGCCAGGCGGTCGGCTACACCTTC.

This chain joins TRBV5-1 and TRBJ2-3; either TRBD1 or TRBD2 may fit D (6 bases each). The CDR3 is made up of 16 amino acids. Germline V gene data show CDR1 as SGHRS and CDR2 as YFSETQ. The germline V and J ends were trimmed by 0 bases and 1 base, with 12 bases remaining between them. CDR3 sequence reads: CASSLEGGWGTDTQYF. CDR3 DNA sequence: TGCGCCAGCAGCTTGGAGGGGGGATGGGGCACAGATACGCAGTATTTT.

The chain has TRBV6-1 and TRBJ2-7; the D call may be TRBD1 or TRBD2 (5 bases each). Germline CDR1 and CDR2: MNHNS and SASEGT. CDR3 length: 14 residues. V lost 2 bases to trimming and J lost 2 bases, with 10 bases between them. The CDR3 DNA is TGTGCCAGCAGTGAATGGGGGAGAACCTACGAGCAGTACTTC. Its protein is CASSEWGRTYEQYF.

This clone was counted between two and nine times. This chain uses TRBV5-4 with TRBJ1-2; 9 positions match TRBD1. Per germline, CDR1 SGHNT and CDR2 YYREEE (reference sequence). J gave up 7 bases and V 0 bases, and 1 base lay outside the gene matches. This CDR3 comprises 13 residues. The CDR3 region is CASSLDRGLGYTF. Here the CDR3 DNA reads TGTGCCAGCAGCTTGGACAGGGGGCTTGGCTACACCTTC. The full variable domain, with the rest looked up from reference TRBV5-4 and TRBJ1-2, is ETGVTQSPTHLIKTRGQQVTLRCSSQSGHNTVSWYQQALGQGPQFIFQYYREEENGRGNFPPRFSGLQFPNYSSELNVNALELDDSALYLCASSLDRGLGYTFGSGTRLTVV.

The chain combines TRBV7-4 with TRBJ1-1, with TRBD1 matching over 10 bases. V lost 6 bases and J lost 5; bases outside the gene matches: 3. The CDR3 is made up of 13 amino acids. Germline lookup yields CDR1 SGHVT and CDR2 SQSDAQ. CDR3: CASRDRGGTEAFF. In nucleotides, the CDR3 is TGTGCCAGCAGGGACAGGGGGGGGACTGAAGCTTTCTTT. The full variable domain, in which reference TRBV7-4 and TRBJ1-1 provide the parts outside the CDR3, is GAGVSQSPRYKVAKRGRDVALRCDSISGHVTLYWYRQTLGQGSEVLTYSQSDAQRDKSGRPSGRFSAERPERSVSTLKIQRTEQGDSAVYLCASRDRGGTEAFFGQGTRLTVV.

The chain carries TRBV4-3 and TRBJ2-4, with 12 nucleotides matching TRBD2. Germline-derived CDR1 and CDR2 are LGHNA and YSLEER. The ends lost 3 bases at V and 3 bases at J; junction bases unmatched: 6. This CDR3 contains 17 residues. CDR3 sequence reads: CASSQLAGGPVKNIQYF. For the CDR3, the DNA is TGCGCCAGCAGCCAGCTAGCGGGGGGGCCAGTCAAAAACATTCAGTACTTC.

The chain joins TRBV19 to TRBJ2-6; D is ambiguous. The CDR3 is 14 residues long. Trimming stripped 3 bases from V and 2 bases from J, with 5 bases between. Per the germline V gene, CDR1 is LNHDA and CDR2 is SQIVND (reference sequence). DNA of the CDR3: TGTGCCAGTAGTATCATCGCTGGGGCCAACGTCCTGACTTTC. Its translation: CASSIIAGANVLTF.

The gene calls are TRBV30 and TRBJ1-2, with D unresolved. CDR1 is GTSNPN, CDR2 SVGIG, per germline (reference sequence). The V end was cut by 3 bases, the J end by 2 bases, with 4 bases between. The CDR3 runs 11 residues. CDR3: CAWRANYGYTF. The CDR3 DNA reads TGTGCCTGGAGGGCAAACTATGGCTACACCTTC.

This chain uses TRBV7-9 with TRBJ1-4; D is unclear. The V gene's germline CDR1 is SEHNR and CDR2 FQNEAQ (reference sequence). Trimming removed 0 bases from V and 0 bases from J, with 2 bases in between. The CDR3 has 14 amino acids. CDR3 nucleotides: TGTGCCAGCAGCTTAGCAACAACTAATGAAAAACTGTTTTTT. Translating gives CASSLATTNEKLFF.

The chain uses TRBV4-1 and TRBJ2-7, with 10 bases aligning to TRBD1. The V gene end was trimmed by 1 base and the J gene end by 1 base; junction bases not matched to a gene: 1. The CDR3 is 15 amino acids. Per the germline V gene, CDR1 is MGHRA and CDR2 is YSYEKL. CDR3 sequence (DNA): TGCGCCAGCAGCCAAGGGACAGGGGGATCCTACGAGCAGTACTTC. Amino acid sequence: CASSQGTGGSYEQYF.

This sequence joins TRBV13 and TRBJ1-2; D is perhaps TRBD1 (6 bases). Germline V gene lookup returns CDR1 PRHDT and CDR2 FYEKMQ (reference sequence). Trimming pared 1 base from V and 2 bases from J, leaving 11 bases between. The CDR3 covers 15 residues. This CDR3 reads CASSLAGTLNYGYTF. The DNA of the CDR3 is TGTGCCAGCAGCTTAGCCGGGACACTAAACTATGGCTACACCTTC.

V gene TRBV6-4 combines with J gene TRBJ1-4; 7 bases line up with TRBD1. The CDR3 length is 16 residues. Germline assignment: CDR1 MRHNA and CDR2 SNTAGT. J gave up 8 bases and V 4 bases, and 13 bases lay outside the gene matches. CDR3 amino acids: CASSVLQGQAKEKLFF. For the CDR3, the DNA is TGTGCCAGCAGTGTCCTCCAAGGACAGGCCAAGGAAAAACTGTTTTTT.

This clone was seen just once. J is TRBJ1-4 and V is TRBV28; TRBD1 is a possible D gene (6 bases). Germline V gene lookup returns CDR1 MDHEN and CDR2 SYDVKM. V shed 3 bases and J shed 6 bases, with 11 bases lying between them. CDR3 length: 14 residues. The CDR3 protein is CASSFDRSYEKLFF. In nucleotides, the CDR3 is TGTGCCAGCAGTTTTGACAGGTCCTATGAAAAACTGTTTTTT.

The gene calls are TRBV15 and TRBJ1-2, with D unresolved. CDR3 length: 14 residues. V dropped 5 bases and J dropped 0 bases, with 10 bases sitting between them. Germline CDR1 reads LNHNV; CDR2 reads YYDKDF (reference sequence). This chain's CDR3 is CATSEAESNYGYTF. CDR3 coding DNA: TGTGCCACCAGCGAGGCAGAGTCTAACTATGGCTACACCTTC.